This is a list of T cell receptor beta chains from one sample in a study of shared clonotypes between healthy human individuals. Assay used: immunoSEQ multiplex PCR; TCRdb lists only in-frame clones, some missing. The sample records about 680,000 clones, 60% to 75% being singletons. The sample was memory CD4+ T cells sorted from blood. The receptor source for this set is a woman in her 30s in good health. The CDR3 runs from the conserved cysteine through the conserved F or W. D genes are given only for firm matches. For some rows the clone size is stated as once, few or many, or as a class when expanded; others skip it.

>TRBJ2-7|.|TRBV14|.
TGTGCCAGCGGGACCCGAGGGGGGGCCTCCTACGAGCAGTACTTC
CASGTRGGASYEQYF
>TRBJ1-1|.|TRBV29-1|.
TGCAGCGTCCCGGGACAAATAATTAACACTGAAGCTTTCTTT
CSVPGQIINTEAFF
>TRBJ2-3|.|TRBV5-1|.
TGCGCCAGCAGCACTGCTACAGATACGCAGTATTTT
CASSTATDTQYF
>TRBJ2-1|.|TRBV19|.
TGTGCCAGTAGTGCTGTTAATGAGCAGTTCTTC
CASSAVNEQFF
>TRBJ2-7|.|TRBV27|.
TGTGCCAGCAGCCCTTTTACAGGGGGGGGAACCTACGAGCAGTACTTC
CASSPFTGGGTYEQYF
>TRBJ1-5|TRBD1|TRBV18|.
TGTGCCAGCTCACCTTCGCGACAGGGAGGAAATCAGCCCCAGCATTTT
CASSPSRQGGNQPQHF
>TRBJ2-2|TRBD1|TRBV10-3|.
TGTGCCAGTCGGTCAGGGGGCGGCACCGGGGAGCTGTTTTTT
CASRSGGGTGELFF
>TRBJ2-3|TRBD1|TRBV7-7|.
TGTGCCAGCAGCCCGGGGACAGGGAGCACAGATACGCAGTATTTT
CASSPGTGSTDTQYF
>TRBJ1-1|.|TRBV5-1|.
TGCGCCAGCAGCCCCATCGGCGGGTACACTGAAGCTTTCTTT
CASSPIGGYTEAFF
>TRBJ1-2|.|TRBV9|few
TGTGCCAGCAGCGTAGGGATTGAGGGTCTGGGTGGCTACACCTTC
CASSVGIEGLGGYTF
>TRBJ1-5|.|TRBV6-5|.
TGTGCCAGCAGCGCCCGGAAGGATCAGCCCCAGCATTTT
CASSARKDQPQHF
>TRBJ1-5|.|TRBV5-5|few
TGTGCCAGCAGCCCTCTGGGGGGGAGACAGCCCCAGCATTTT
CASSPLGGRQPQHF
>TRBJ1-4|TRBD1|TRBV7-9|.
TGTGCCAGCAGCTTATCCTCGACAGGGGGTGAAAAACTGTTTTTT
CASSLSSTGGEKLFF
>TRBJ2-7|.|TRBV6-1|few
TGTGCCAGCAGTGAAATGGGGGGCTTCGCCTACGAGCAGTACTTC
CASSEMGGFAYEQYF
>TRBJ1-4|.|TRBV7-9|few
TGTGCCAGCAGCCTTTTACCAACTAATGAAAAACTGTTTTTT
CASSLLPTNEKLFF
>TRBJ2-5|.|TRBV28|.
TGTGCCAGCAGTACCCGGACGGGCGAGAATGGGGAGACCCAGTACTTC
CASSTRTGENGETQYF
>TRBJ2-7|TRBD2|TRBV28|.
TGTGCCAGCAGTTTGCTAGCGGGTAGCTCCTACGAGCAGTACTTC
CASSLLAGSSYEQYF
>TRBJ2-7|.|TRBV7-2|.
TGTGCCAGCAGACAACAGGGAGACTCCTACGAGCAGTACTTC
CASRQQGDSYEQYF